Below, 14 T cell receptor beta chains from the same sample are listed, as sequenced in a study of blood T cell repertoires in COVID-19 (dated by TCRdb to the early 2020s). Library prep was done by the immunoSEQ multiplex PCR assay. TCRdb re-hosts the immuneACCESS table, in-frame sequences only. Its copies lack some clones; in the studies checked, an unresolved V gene accounts for under half of them, and the cause for the rest is not known. Present in this sample are about 190,000 clones, around 85% of which were seen just once. Together, the top ten hold around 12% of the sample. Input material: peripheral blood. The origin of the receptors is a woman aged 50 to 60 with acute or convalescent COVID-19.

The V and J genes are TRBV6-5 and TRBJ2-2; 7 nucleotides match TRBD2. Germline V gives CDR1 MNHEY, CDR2 SVGAGI. Unmatched junction bases numbered 5, after V lost 0 bases and J lost 4 bases. The CDR3 spans 16 residues. CDR3 protein: CASSYSGGEITGELFF. The CDR3 coding sequence is TGTGCCAGCAGTTACTCGGGGGGGGAGATCACCGGGGAGCTGTTTTTT.

The V and J genes are TRBV11-2 and TRBJ2-7, with 10 bases identical to TRBD1. This CDR3 comprises 15 residues. V dropped 4 bases and J dropped 6; count of bases not matched to a gene: 9. From germline, CDR1 is SGHAT and CDR2 FQNNGV. CDR3 sequence: CASSSTGDRGGEQYF. Written as DNA, the CDR3 is TGTGCCAGCAGCTCTACCGGGGACAGGGGTGGCGAGCAGTACTTC.

This chain connects TRBV6-5 to TRBJ1-2, with 7 bases identical to TRBD1. CDR1 is MNHEY and CDR2 is SVGAGI in the germline V gene. The length of the CDR3 is 14 residues. The junction had 5 bases not matched to a gene; V was cut back by 2 bases and J by 5 bases. The DNA of the CDR3 is TGTGCCAGCAGTTACAGAGGGGGCGGATATGGCTACACCTTC. It specifies CASSYRGGGYGYTF.

V is TRBV6-6 and J is TRBJ2-7; 10 nucleotides align to TRBD1. Per germline, CDR1 MNHNY and CDR2 SVGAGI (reference sequence). This CDR3 has 13 residues. V lost 7 bases to trimming and J lost 8 bases; unmatched junction nucleotides: 8. The CDR3 region is CASTAGQGGKQYF. CDR3 nucleotide sequence: TGTGCCAGCACCGCCGGACAGGGGGGTAAGCAGTACTTC.

This sequence joins TRBV24-1 and TRBJ1-2; D gene ambiguous. Trimming cost V 5 bases and J 4 bases, with 10 bases left between them. Germline loops: CDR1 KGHDR, CDR2 SFDVKD. The CDR3 is 13 residues long. This CDR3 is CATSVEGFYGYTF. The CDR3 nucleotides are TGTGCCACCAGTGTGGAGGGCTTCTATGGCTACACCTTC.

The chain links TRBV6-5 to TRBJ2-1; 7 bases map to TRBD2. V trimming: 10 bases; J trimming: 2 bases; junction bases outside the gene matches: 8. The CDR3 spans 14 residues. In germline, CDR1 is MNHEY, CDR2 SVGAGI. Here the CDR3 DNA reads TGTGCCATCTCCGAGGGACTAACCTACAATGAGCAGTTCTTC. This codes for CAISEGLTYNEQFF.

The chain recombines TRBV4-2 with TRBJ1-6; a possible D gene is TRBD1 (6 bases). The CDR3 runs to 20 residues. Trimming pared 0 bases from V and 0 bases from J, leaving 18 bases between. Germline CDR1 and CDR2: LGHNA and YNFKEQ. Here the CDR3 DNA reads TGTGCCAGCAGCCAAGATCTCACCGCAGTAGGGGGCTCCTATAATTCACCCCTCCACTTT. The encoded protein is CASSQDLTAVGGSYNSPLHF.

This clone appeared a few times. The DNA of the CDR3 is TGTGCCAGCAGTTATACAGGGGTCCACACCGGGGAGCTGTTTTTT. Protein: CASSYTGVHTGELFF. The V and J genes are TRBV2 and TRBJ2-2; 7 bases agree with TRBD1. CDR1 and CDR2 from the germline V gene are SNHLY and FYNNEI. The CDR3 runs to 15 residues. After removal of 5 bases from V and 3 bases from J, the junction contained 6 bases not matched to a gene. Looking up the rest from reference TRBV2 and TRBJ2-2 gives the full variable domain: EPEVTQTPSHQVTQMGQEVILRCVPISNHLYFYWYRQILGQKVEFLVSFYNNEISEKSEIFDDQFSVERPDGSNFTLKIRSTKLEDSAMYFCASSYTGVHTGELFFGEGSRLTVL.

A note on this clone: In the same sample, other DNA sequences code for this CDR3. This chain joins TRBV19 and TRBJ2-7, with D maybe TRBD2 (5 bases). In germline, CDR1 is LNHDA, CDR2 SQIVND (reference sequence). The CDR3 sequence is 14 residues long. Trimming pared 1 base from V and 3 bases from J, leaving 10 bases between. The CDR3 loop reads CASSIGPGSYEQYF. The CDR3 nucleotides are TGTGCCAGTAGTATAGGACCGGGAAGCTACGAGCAGTACTTC.

The V and J genes are TRBV7-8 and TRBJ1-5; perhaps TRBD1 as D (5 bases). Germline lookup yields CDR1 SGHVS and CDR2 FQNEAQ. V was shortened by 1 base and J by 1 base, with 11 bases between the two germline ends. The CDR3 has 16 amino acids. CDR3 in DNA: TGTGCCAGCAGCTTAGTGAAGGGGTTAAGCAATCAGCCCCAGCATTTT. It specifies CASSLVKGLSNQPQHF.

The chain recombines TRBV24-1 with TRBJ1-2; 8 bases line up with TRBD1. V lost 3 bases and J lost 3; bases outside the gene matches: 2. Germline V lookup: CDR1 KGHDR, CDR2 SFDVKD. CDR3 length: 14 residues. CDR3 amino acids: CATSDATGDYGYTF. For the CDR3, the DNA is TGTGCCACCAGTGATGCGACAGGGGACTATGGCTACACCTTC.

The V call is TRBV10-3, the J call TRBJ2-2; 8 bases fit TRBD1. The CDR3 extends over 14 amino acids. Germline CDR1 is ENHRY and CDR2 is SYGVKD. Unmatched junction bases numbered 7, after V lost 7 bases and J lost 6 bases. CDR3 residues: CAIKADRVAGELFF. Written as DNA, the CDR3 is TGTGCCATCAAGGCGGACAGGGTGGCCGGGGAGCTGTTTTTT.

The chain recombines TRBV5-5 with TRBJ2-6; TRBD1 matches 7 bases. V shed 4 bases and J 3 bases; nucleotides not matched to a gene: 13. This CDR3 contains 18 residues. Germline V gene sequence: CDR1 SGHKS, CDR2 YYEKEE (reference sequence). The CDR3 DNA is TGTGCCAGCAGCGGTAGGGACAGAATATTAGTTGGGGCCAACGTCCTGACTTTC. It translates to CASSGRDRILVGANVLTF.

The genes are TRBV28 and TRBJ2-6, with D possibly TRBD1 on 9 matching bases. V gave up 3 bases and J gave up 12 bases, with 18 bases separating them. This CDR3 has 15 amino acids. Germline CDR1 MDHEN, CDR2 SYDVKM. CDR3 region: CASSFGDRGTSVLTF. The DNA of the CDR3 is TGTGCCAGCAGTTTCGGAGACAGGGGGACTAGCGTCCTGACTTTC.